The table lists the clone carrying this TCR beta chain with a few counts. The entry originates in a study of human T cells and chemical hapten exposure. This CDR3 region has 16 residues. V was clipped by 3 bases and J by 0 bases, with 12 bases between them. Germline CDR1 LGHDT, CDR2 YNNKEL (reference sequence). As to time point: pre-sensitization, week 0. The treatment was: therapeutic diphenylcyclopropenone sensitization with weekly scalp DPC. Using its own MiXCR run on the RACE reads, TCRdb lists one record per CDR3 protein. The sample lists roughly 100,000 distinct CDR3 sequences; 9% to 15% were seen once.

This clonotype originated in a woman aged 45-60 years with alopecia areata. Some clones in this sample may be carry-over from other donors' samples. Sequencing used whole blood, obtained in connection with sensitization to the hapten diphenylcyclopropenone (DPC). The V gene is TRBV3-1, the J gene TRBJ1-3; D remains ambiguous. CDR3 region: CASSQSSRHSGNTIYF. The CDR3 DNA follows: TGTGCCAGCAGCCAGTCGTCCCGTCACTCTGGAAACACCATATATTTT.